This TCR beta chain was obtained from a study of blood T cell repertoires in COVID-19. Germline trimming cut 4 bases from V and 5 bases from J; bases unmatched to any gene: 3. Germline V gives CDR1 SGHAT, CDR2 FQNNGV. The CDR3 extends over 15 amino acids. This clone was seen once. TCRdb keeps only in-frame clones here, not all; method: immunoSEQ multiplex PCR. This sample has fewer than 500,000 clones, with around 87% found just once. This TCR was sampled from a man aged 25 to 40 who had recovered from COVID-19. This sequence joins TRBV11-2 and TRBJ2-2; the match to TRBD1 covers 11 bases. The specimen was PBMCs or T cells enriched from blood (not recorded which). CDR3 in DNA: TGTGCCAGCAGCTCCGGGACAGGGGGGACCGGGGAGCTGTTTTTT. Amino acid sequence: CASSSGTGGTGELFF.